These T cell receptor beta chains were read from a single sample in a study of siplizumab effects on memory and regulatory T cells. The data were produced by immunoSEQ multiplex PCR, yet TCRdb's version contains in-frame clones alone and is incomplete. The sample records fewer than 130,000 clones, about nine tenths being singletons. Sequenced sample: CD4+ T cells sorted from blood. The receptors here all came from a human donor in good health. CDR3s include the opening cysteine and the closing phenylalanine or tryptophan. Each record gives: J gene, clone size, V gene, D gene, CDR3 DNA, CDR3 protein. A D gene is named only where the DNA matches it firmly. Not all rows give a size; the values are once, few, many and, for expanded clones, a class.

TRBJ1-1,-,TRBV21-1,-,TGTGCCAGCAGCAAAGACGGAACAGGAACTTTGAACACTGAAGCTTTCTTT,CASSKDGTGTLNTEAFF
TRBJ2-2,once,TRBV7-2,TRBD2,TGTGCCAGCAGCCGCCGACTAGCGGGGAACACCGGGGAGCTGTTTTTT,CASSRRLAGNTGELFF
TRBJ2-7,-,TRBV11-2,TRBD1,TGTGCCAGCAGCGGGGACAGGGCGAGAGAGCAGTACTTC,CASSGDRAREQYF
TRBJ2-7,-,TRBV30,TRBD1,TGTGCCTGGGACTCAGGGGGCAAAAAGGGCAGCTCCTACGAGCAGTACTTC,CAWDSGGKKGSSYEQYF
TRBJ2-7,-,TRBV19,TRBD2,TGTGCCAGTAGTACCGGGACTAGCGGGGGGCCGAGTACTACGGTTTTGTACTTC,CASSTGTSGGPSTTVLYF
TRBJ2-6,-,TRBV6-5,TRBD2,TGTGCCAGCATGGCGGGAGACTCTGGGGCCAACGTCCTGACTTTC,CASMAGDSGANVLTF
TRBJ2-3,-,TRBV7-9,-,TGTGCCAGCAGCTTAGGAACGGCACTTAGCACAGATACGCAGTATTTT,CASSLGTALSTDTQYF
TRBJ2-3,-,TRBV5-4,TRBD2,TGTGCCAGCAGCTCGGGACTAGCGGGGGGGCGGACAGATACGCAGTATTTT,CASSSGLAGGRTDTQYF
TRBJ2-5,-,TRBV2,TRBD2,TGTGCCAGCAAGGTTAGCGGGAGCAACCTCCAAGAGACCCAGTACTTC,CASKVSGSNLQETQYF
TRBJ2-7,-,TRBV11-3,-,TGTGCCAGCAGCCCTACGAGACTTGCCTACGAGCAGTACTTC,CASSPTRLAYEQYF
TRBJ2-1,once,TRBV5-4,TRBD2,TGTGCCAGCAGCCCTACCCGGGGGCGGGGGGTCGACAATGAGCAGTTCTTC,CASSPTRGRGVDNEQFF
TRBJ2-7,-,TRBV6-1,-,TGTGCCAGCAGTGTAGGGGTGGGTTCCTACGAGCAGTACTTC,CASSVGVGSYEQYF
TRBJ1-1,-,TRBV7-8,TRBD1,TGTGCCAGCAGTAGGGACAGATCTGAAGCTTTCTTT,CASSRDRSEAFF
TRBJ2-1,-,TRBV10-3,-,TGTGCCACCCGGGGTGGGGGGCGATACAATGAGCAGTTCTTC,CATRGGGRYNEQFF
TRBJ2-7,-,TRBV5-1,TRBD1,TGCGCCAGCAGCGCAACGACGGGACAGACCTACGAGCAGTACTTC,CASSATTGQTYEQYF
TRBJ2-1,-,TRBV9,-,TGTGCCAGCAGCGCCCGGCCCGTTTTCTCCTACAATGAGCAGTTCTTC,CASSARPVFSYNEQFF
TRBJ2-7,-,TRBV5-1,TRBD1,TGCGCCAGCCGACCCGGGGGGACAGGGGGCTACGAGCAGTACTTC,CASRPGGTGGYEQYF
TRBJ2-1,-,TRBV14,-,TGTGCCAGCAGCCAAGATCTTACGGTTAACAATGAGCAGTTCTTC,CASSQDLTVNNEQFF
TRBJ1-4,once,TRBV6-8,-,TGTGCCAGCAGTTACCCCGGACATACTAATGAAAAACTGTTTTTT,CASSYPGHTNEKLFF
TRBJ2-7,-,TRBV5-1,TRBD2,TGCGCCAGCAGCCTCCCCCGGGACAGAGGACTAGCGGGTGGATTCTCCTACGAGCAGTACTTC,CASSLPRDRGLAGGFSYEQYF
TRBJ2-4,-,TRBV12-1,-,TGTGCCAGCAGCCCGACAGGGGGCATAGCCAAAAACATTCAGTACTTC,CASSPTGGIAKNIQYF
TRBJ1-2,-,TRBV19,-,TGTGCCAGTAGTTATTGGGCAGGGGTACAATATGGCTACACCTTC,CASSYWAGVQYGYTF
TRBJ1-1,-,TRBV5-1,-,TGCGCCAGCGTGCAAACCCGGGGGACCACTGAAGCTTTCTTT,CASVQTRGTTEAFF
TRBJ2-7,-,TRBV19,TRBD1,TGTGCCAGTAGCCCCAGGCCCGGGACAGACCCCTACGAGCAGTACTTC,CASSPRPGTDPYEQYF
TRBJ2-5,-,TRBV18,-,TGTGCCAGCTCACCACTATGGGGACAAGAGACCCAGTACTTC,CASSPLWGQETQYF
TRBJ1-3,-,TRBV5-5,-,TGTGCCAGCACCCTGGGGGGCTCTGGAAACACCATATATTTT,CASTLGGSGNTIYF
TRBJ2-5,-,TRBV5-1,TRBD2,TGCGCCAGCAGGATTAGCGGGGAGGAGACCCAGTACTTC,CASRISGEETQYF
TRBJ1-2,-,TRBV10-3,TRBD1,TGTGCCATCAGTGAGTCTACGATGACAGGGCCTGGCCATGGCTACACCTTC,CAISESTMTGPGHGYTF
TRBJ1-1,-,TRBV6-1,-,TGTGCCAGCAGTAAAGAGGGGGGCACTGAAGCTTTCTTT,CASSKEGGTEAFF
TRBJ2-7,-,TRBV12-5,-,TGTGCTAGTGGTTCTCACGAGCAGTACTTC,CASGSHEQYF
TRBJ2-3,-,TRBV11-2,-,TGTGCCAGCACCGCTCTCATAGGGCCCACAGATACGCAGTATTTT,CASTALIGPTDTQYF
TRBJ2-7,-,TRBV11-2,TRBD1,TGTGCCAGCAGCCTGGGACAGGTGGCTGGCGAGCAGTACTTC,CASSLGQVAGEQYF